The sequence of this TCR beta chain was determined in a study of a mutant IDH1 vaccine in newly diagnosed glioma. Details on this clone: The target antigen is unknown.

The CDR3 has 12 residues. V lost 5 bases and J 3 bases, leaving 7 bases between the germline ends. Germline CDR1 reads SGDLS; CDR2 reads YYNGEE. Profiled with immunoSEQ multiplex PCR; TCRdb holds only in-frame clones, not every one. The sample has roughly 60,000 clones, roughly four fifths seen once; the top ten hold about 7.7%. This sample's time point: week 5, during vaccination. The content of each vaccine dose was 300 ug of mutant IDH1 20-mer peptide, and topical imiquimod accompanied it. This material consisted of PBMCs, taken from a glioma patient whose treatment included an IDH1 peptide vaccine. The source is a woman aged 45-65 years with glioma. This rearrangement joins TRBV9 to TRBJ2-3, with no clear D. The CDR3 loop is CASSQLTDTQYF. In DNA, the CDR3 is TGTGCCAGCAGTCAGCTGACAGATACGCAGTATTTT. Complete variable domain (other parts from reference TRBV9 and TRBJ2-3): DSGVTQTPKHLITATGQRVTLRCSPRSGDLSVYWYQQSLDQGLQFLIQYYNGEERAKGNILERFSAQQFPDLHSELNLSSLELGDSALYFCASSQLTDTQYFGPGTRLTVL.